The present entry profiles one T cell receptor (beta chain) with its context. Antigen unknown. Samples were taken at baseline and on day 1 of cycles 4 and 7. V lost 5 bases, J lost 0 bases, and 5 bases stayed unmatched. CDR3 length equals 15 residues. Germline values: CDR1 SEHNR, CDR2 FQNEAQ (reference sequence). These data belong to a study of OX40 agonist ivuxolimab in advanced cancers. Overall study: Three patients showed partial responses: one hepatocellular carcinoma and two cutaneous melanoma cases.

Measured with immunoSEQ multiplex PCR; TCRdb has only the in-frame clones, and not every one. The sample records some 29,000 clones, around 87% being singletons. Study results and limitations: CD4+ and CD8+ blood T cells expanded clonally by week 6 at 0.1 to 3.0 mg/kg. Mean expanded clone counts were higher in CD8+ than CD4+ T cells.

The V call is TRBV7-9, the J call TRBJ2-3; TRBD2 matches 7 bases. This sample comprised CD4+ or CD8+ T cells sorted from blood, obtained in a trial of the OX40 agonist ivuxolimab. This TCR was sampled from an adult with an advanced solid tumor such as melanoma, head and neck, liver or kidney cancer. DNA of the CDR3: TGTGCCAGCAGCCTCCGGCGGGGGAGCACAGATACGCAGTATTTT. Its protein product is CASSLRRGSTDTQYF.